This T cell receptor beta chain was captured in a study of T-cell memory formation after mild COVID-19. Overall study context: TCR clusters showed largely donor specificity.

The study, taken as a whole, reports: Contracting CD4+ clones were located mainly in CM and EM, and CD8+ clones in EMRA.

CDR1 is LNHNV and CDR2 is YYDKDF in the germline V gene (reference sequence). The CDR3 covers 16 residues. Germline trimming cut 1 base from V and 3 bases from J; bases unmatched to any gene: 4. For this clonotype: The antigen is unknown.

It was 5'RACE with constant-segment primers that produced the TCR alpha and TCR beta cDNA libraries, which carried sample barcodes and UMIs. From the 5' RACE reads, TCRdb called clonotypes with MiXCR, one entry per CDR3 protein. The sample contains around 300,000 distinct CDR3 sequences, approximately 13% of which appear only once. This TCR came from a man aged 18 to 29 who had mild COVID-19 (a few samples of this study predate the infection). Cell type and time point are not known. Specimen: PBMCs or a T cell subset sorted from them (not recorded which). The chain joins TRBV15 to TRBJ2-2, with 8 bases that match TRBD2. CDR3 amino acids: CATSRVSGAYTGELFF. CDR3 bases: TGTGCCACCAGCAGAGTTAGCGGGGCCTACACCGGGGAGCTGTTTTTT.